These 6 T cell receptor beta chains were sequenced from one sample in a study of blood T cell repertoires in COVID-19 (dated by TCRdb to the early 2020s). Receptor libraries were prepared by the immunoSEQ multiplex PCR assay. Here the immuneACCESS table is served through TCRdb, limited to in-frame sequences with V and J called. Missing clones are a known gap in these copies; in checked studies unresolved V genes cover under half, and the rest lacks a known reason. The sample table holds approximately 210,000 clones, of which around 85% were seen once. The ten largest clonotypes hold 0.7% to 0.85% of the sample. Sequencing was done on a sample of peripheral blood. Every receptor here comes from a woman in her seventies with acute or convalescent COVID-19.

The rearrangement uses TRBV6-6 and TRBJ1-2; D ambiguous. Trimming removed 2 bases from V and 12 bases from J, with 16 bases in between. CDR3 length: 13 amino acids. The germline CDR1 and CDR2 sequences are MNHNY and SVGAGI (reference sequence). The CDR3 loop reads CASSYGTRPSDTF. Written as DNA, the CDR3 is TGTGCCAGCAGTTACGGCACCCGCCCCAGCGACACCTTC.

The V gene is TRBV9, the J gene TRBJ2-1; 11 nucleotides align to TRBD2. V dropped 3 bases and J dropped 7; count of bases not matched to a gene: 6. Looked up from germline, CDR1 is SGDLS and CDR2 is YYNGEE. CDR3 size: 15 residues. The DNA of the CDR3 is TGTGCCAGCAGCGGACCGGGACTAGCGGAGAATGAGCAGTTCTTC. It codes for CASSGPGLAENEQFF.

The J gene is TRBJ2-2, the V gene TRBV19; 8 nucleotides align to TRBD2. In germline, CDR1 is LNHDA, CDR2 SQIVND (reference sequence). V lost 5 bases to trimming and J lost 5 bases; unmatched junction nucleotides: 10. CDR3 length: 16 amino acids. The CDR3 bases are TGTGCCAGTAGTGGAACTAGCGGAGGAAGGACCGGGGAGCTGTTTTTT. This gives the protein CASSGTSGGRTGELFF.

The CDR3 spells CASSPLAGGPTDTQYF. In DNA form, the CDR3 reads TGTGCCAGCTCACCACTTGCGGGAGGGCCCACAGATACGCAGTATTTT. V usage is TRBV18 and J usage is TRBJ2-3; 9 bases map to TRBD2. V dropped 1 base and J dropped 2; count of bases not matched to a gene: 4. This CDR3 comprises 16 residues. Germline CDR1 is KGHSH and CDR2 is LQKENI.

This clone appeared a single time. This chain connects TRBV12-2 to TRBJ1-1; the D segment call TRBD1 is taken from the table without a DNA check. TRBV12-2 is described as a pseudogene. This CDR3 spans 15 amino acids. Here the CDR3 DNA reads TGTGCAAGTCGCTTAGTGACAGGAGGTAACACTGAAGCTTTCTTT. Its translation is CASRLVTGGNTEAFF.

The V and J genes are TRBV28 and TRBJ2-7; TRBD1 is a possible D gene (5 bases). This CDR3 region has 14 residues. Germline CDR1 and CDR2: MDHEN and SYDVKM. V was pared by 7 bases and J by 3 bases, with 16 bases between. The CDR3 is CASNPVGQFYEQYF. The CDR3 DNA sequence: TGTGCCAGCAACCCAGTGGGGCAGTTCTACGAGCAGTACTTC.